These 29 T cell receptor beta chains share one sample of origin, sequenced in a study of blood T cells in healthy people across ages. Combining a sample-barcoded 5' primer with a J-beta primer mix, a second PCR ran for about 7 to 12 cycles. TCRdb re-derived calls from the 5' RACE reads in MiXCR, one entry per CDR3 protein. The sample holds hundreds of thousands of distinct CDR3 sequences; around 28% are singletons and the top ten take about 18%. The sequencing input was blood. These receptors were taken from a woman older than 75 in good health.

This clonotype has a handful of counts. The junction departs from germline at one end; a sequencing error may be responsible. The chain is built from TRBV6-2 or TRBV6-3 and TRBJ2-6, with D maybe TRBD1 (5 bases). Germline values: CDR1 MNHEY, CDR2 SVGEGT. This CDR3 comprises 13 residues. The CDR3 nucleotides are TGTACCAGCAGGGATTCTGGGGCCAACGTCCTGACTTTC. It is translated as CTSRDSGANVLTF.

In its sample, this clonotype was seen many times. The chain employs TRBV28 and TRBJ2-7; D unresolved. The CDR3 has 12 residues. Trimming cost V 4 bases and J 5 bases, with 9 bases left between them. Per germline, CDR1 MDHEN and CDR2 SYDVKM. Here the CDR3 reads CASSSPTDEQYF. The CDR3 nucleotides are TGTGCCAGCAGTTCCCCTACTGACGAGCAGTACTTC.

This clonotype was seen only a few times. A much larger clone differs by one base, so this may be a read error. The J gene is TRBJ2-3, the V gene TRBV7-2; 7 positions match TRBD1. The V segment lost 0 bases and the J segment 6 bases; nucleotides outside the gene matches: 12. Germline lookup yields CDR1 SGHTA and CDR2 FQGNSA. The CDR3 loop spans 17 amino acids. The CDR3 reads CASSLARGPVFRDTQYF. The DNA of the CDR3 is TGTGCCAGCAGCTTAGCGAGGGGGCCGGTATTCAGGGATACGCAGTATTTT.

The sample holds many counts of this clonotype. CDR3 DNA sequence: TGCGCCAGCAGCCAAGAGAGGGTAACTAGCGGGGTCGGAGAGACCCAGTACTTC. It is translated as CASSQERVTSGVGETQYF. This chain links TRBV4-3 with TRBJ2-5, with 10 bases lining up with TRBD2. This CDR3 has 18 amino acids. Germline CDR1 and CDR2: LGHNA and YSLEER. V was clipped by 0 bases and J by 4 bases; unmatched bases: 11.

Ten or more counts support this clonotype. The V call is TRBV18, the J call TRBJ1-5, with 7 bases lining up with TRBD1. The CDR3 has 13 amino acids. Germline loops: CDR1 KGHSH, CDR2 LQKENI. The V segment lost 8 bases and the J segment 5 bases; nucleotides outside the gene matches: 6. CDR3 residues: CASSPQGDQPQHF. DNA of the CDR3: TGTGCCAGCAGCCCTCAGGGGGATCAGCCCCAGCATTTT. Looking up the rest from reference TRBV18 and TRBJ1-5 gives the full variable domain: NAGVMQNPRHLVRRRGQEARLRCSPMKGHSHVYWYRQLPEEGLKFMVYLQKENIIDESGMPKERFSAEFPKEGPSILRIQQVVRGDSAAYFCASSPQGDQPQHFGDGTRLSIL.

The gene calls are TRBV10-1 and TRBJ2-1; 11 bases line up with TRBD2. Judging by the DNA end, TRBJ2-7 fits better; the J call may be wrong. Germline V gene data show CDR1 as WNHNN and CDR2 as SYGVQD (reference sequence). The CDR3 extends over 14 amino acids. The CDR3 loop is CASGSSGGAREQYF. The CDR3 DNA reads as TGCGCCAGCGGCAGTAGCGGGGGGGCTCGCGAGCAGTACTTC.

CDR3 DNA: TGCAGTGCTCCGGGACAGACAACCGGGGAGCTGTTTTTT. Its protein is CSAPGQTTGELFF. The genes are TRBV20-1 and TRBJ2-2, with 7 positions matching TRBD1. CDR3 length: 13 residues. Germline trimming cut 5 bases from V and 5 bases from J; bases unmatched to any gene: 5. Germline V gene sequence: CDR1 DFQATT, CDR2 SNEGSKA (reference sequence).

As concerns this clonotype: A much larger clone is a single base away; this may be a read error. This rearrangement joins TRBV6-1 to TRBJ2-3; TRBD2 agrees at 7 bases. The germline CDR1 and CDR2 sequences are MNHNS and SASEGT. The CDR3 length is 16 residues. CDR3 nucleotide sequence: TGTGCCAGCAGTGGGGGAATGACTAGCTCCACAGATACGCGGTATTTT. This gives the protein CASSGGMTSSTDTRYF.

This clonotype has at least ten counts. CDR3 protein: CASSIAAGLNIYNEQFF. CDR3 bases: TGTGCCAGCAGCATCGCAGCGGGCCTCAATATCTACAATGAGCAGTTCTTC. J is TRBJ2-1 and V is TRBV7-2, with D maybe TRBD2 (6 bases). The CDR3 runs to 17 residues. Germline V CDR1 and CDR2: SGHTA, FQGNSA. Trimming removed 5 bases from V and 3 bases from J, with 20 bases in between.

The chain links TRBV12-3 or TRBV12-4 to TRBJ2-7; 10 positions match TRBD2. J was trimmed by 3 bases and V by 4 bases; bases with no gene match: 6. The CDR3 loop spans 15 amino acids. The CDR3 DNA sequence: TGTGCCAGCAGTTCCTGGACTAGCGGAGTCTACGAGCAGTACTTC. Amino acid sequence: CASSSWTSGVYEQYF.

At least ten counts were recorded for this clonotype. This sequence joins TRBV4-3 and TRBJ1-4; a possible D gene is TRBD1 (6 bases). Trimming removed 4 bases from V and 6 bases from J, with 12 bases in between. This CDR3 contains 14 residues. CDR1 and CDR2 (germline): LGHNA, YSLEER. The CDR3 sequence: CASSRGGVDEKLFF. CDR3 nucleotides: TGCGCCAGCAGCCGAGGGGGAGTTGATGAAAAACTGTTTTTT.

The sample holds many counts of this clonotype. The chain recombines TRBV7-8 with TRBJ2-5, with 10 bases matching TRBD2. V lost 5 bases and J lost 4; bases outside the gene matches: 10. The CDR3 is 16 residues long. Germline V CDR1 and CDR2: SGHVS, FQNEAQ. Here the CDR3 DNA reads TGTGCCAGCAGCCCAAGGCCGCTAGCGGGGGTAGAGACCCAGTACTTC. Residues: CASSPRPLAGVETQYF.

J is TRBJ2-5 and V is TRBV9; D is possibly TRBD1 (5 bases). V was trimmed by 3 bases and J by 3 bases, leaving 15 bases between them. This CDR3 spans 15 amino acids. From germline, CDR1 is SGDLS and CDR2 YYNGEE. In DNA, the CDR3 is TGTGCCAGCAGCGATGACAGAAGCCTTAAAGAGACCCAGTACTTC. It specifies CASSDDRSLKETQYF.

V and J are TRBV12-3 or TRBV12-4 and TRBJ2-7, with D maybe TRBD1 (6 bases). V was trimmed by 6 bases and J by 1 base, leaving 13 bases between them. CDR3 length: 14 residues. CDR3 amino acids: CASRRGLDSYEQYF. DNA of the CDR3: TGTGCCAGCAGGAGGGGGTTGGATTCCTACGAGCAGTACTTC.

This clonotype was recorded at least ten times. This chain joins TRBV2 and TRBJ1-2, with a tentative D call TRBD1 (6 bases). This CDR3 region has 12 residues. Germline V gene sequence: CDR1 SNHLY, CDR2 FYNNEI. Trimming shortened V by 7 bases and J by 7 bases, and 13 bases separated the two germline ends. CDR3: CASTNRVSGYTF. CDR3 bases: TGTGCCAGCACGAACAGGGTATCTGGCTACACCTTC.

In this sample, this clonotype turned up many times. The chain recombines TRBV10-3 with TRBJ2-2; maybe TRBD1 (5 bases). The germline CDR1 and CDR2 sequences are ENHRY and SYGVKD. V dropped 2 bases and J dropped 5 bases, with 9 bases sitting between them. The CDR3 loop spans 14 amino acids. The CDR3 sequence is CAISETGDTGELFF. CDR3 in DNA: TGTGCCATCAGTGAGACAGGAGATACCGGGGAGCTGTTTTTT.

Points on this clonotype: One base away lies a much larger clone, so this may be a sequencing read error. The chain combines TRBV12-3 or TRBV12-4 with TRBJ1-1, with TRBD1 identical over 8 bases. V lost 8 bases and J lost 1; bases outside the gene matches: 9. This CDR3 is 15 amino acids long. This CDR3 is CASARDRSENTEAFF. CDR3 nucleotides: TGTGCCAGCGCCCGGGACAGGAGTGAGAACACTGAAGCTTTCTTT.

This clonotype was detected ten times or more. V is TRBV4-3 and J is TRBJ2-3; D could derive from TRBD1 or TRBD2 (5 bases each). The CDR3 runs to 16 residues. Per germline, CDR1 LGHNA and CDR2 YSLEER. V lost 0 bases and J lost 3, with 13 bases in between. The CDR3 is CASSQDWWGRTDTQYF. As DNA, the CDR3 is TGCGCCAGCAGCCAAGATTGGTGGGGGAGAACAGATACGCAGTATTTT.

This clonotype has a count of ten or more. This sequence joins TRBV9 and TRBJ1-2, with no clear D. The V gene lost 0 bases and the J gene lost 4 bases, with 7 bases spanning the gap. The CDR3 totals 13 residues. CDR1 and CDR2 from the germline V gene are SGDLS and YYNGEE. The CDR3 is CASSVDDAYGYTF. The CDR3 coding sequence is TGTGCCAGCAGCGTAGATGACGCCTATGGCTACACCTTC.

There are many counts of this clonotype. The chain joins TRBV20-1 to TRBJ1-5; a possible D gene is TRBD1 (5 bases). Germline lookup yields CDR1 DFQATT and CDR2 SNEGSKA (reference sequence). CDR3 size: 14 residues. Between the trimmed V and J ends, which lost 1 base and 7 bases, there was a span of 14 bases. The CDR3 coding sequence is TGCAGTGCTAGAGGGGGCAGGGCAAGCCAGCCCCAGCATTTT. Protein sequence: CSARGGRASQPQHF.

This clonotype has at least ten counts. The chain has TRBV2 and TRBJ2-7; maybe TRBD1 (6 bases). This CDR3 has 14 residues. The V and J ends lost 5 bases and 7 bases respectively, with 18 bases between them. Germline CDR1 reads SNHLY; CDR2 reads FYNNEI. This CDR3 reads CASSHRSTDREQYF. CDR3 nucleotides: TGTGCCAGCAGTCACCGATCAACCGACAGGGAGCAGTACTTC. The whole variable domain, filled in from reference TRBV2 and TRBJ2-7, reads EPEVTQTPSHQVTQMGQEVILRCVPISNHLYFYWYRQILGQKVEFLVSFYNNEISEKSEIFDDQFSVERPDGSNFTLKIRSTKLEDSAMYFCASSHRSTDREQYFGPGTRLTVT.

Written as DNA, the CDR3 is TGTGCCAGCAGCCAAATGGCGGGGGGGGGAGATACGCAGTATTTT. This codes for CASSQMAGGGDTQYF. The rearrangement links TRBV3-1 to TRBJ2-3; 9 bases line up with TRBD2. Germline CDR1 LGHDT, CDR2 YNNKEL (reference sequence). The CDR3 sequence is 15 residues long. The J segment lost 5 bases and the V segment lost 2 bases, leaving 5 bases of the junction unmatched.

This clonotype turned up a few times. This chain joins TRBV6-9 and TRBJ2-3; D call uncertain. Trimming left V 3 bases short and J 4 bases short, with 8 bases between. The CDR3 totals 13 residues. Germline values: CDR1 MNHGY, CDR2 SVAAGI. This CDR3 reads CASSYPLADTQYF. The CDR3 nucleotides are TGTGCCAGCAGTTACCCCCTAGCAGATACGCAGTATTTT.

The rearrangement joins TRBV27 to TRBJ1-4; 8 nucleotides line up with TRBD1. The CDR3 consists of 15 residues. The junction had 5 bases not matched to a gene; V was cut back by 5 bases and J by 3 bases. The germline CDR1 and CDR2 sequences are MNHEY and SMNVEV (reference sequence). The CDR3 coding sequence is TGTGCCAGCAGTAAATTGACAGGGGCTAATGAAAAACTGTTTTTT. Encoded protein: CASSKLTGANEKLFF.

This clonotype was counted a few times. The chain has TRBV12-3 or TRBV12-4 and TRBJ1-1; weak D call: TRBD1 (5 bases). This CDR3 comprises 12 residues. V lost 7 bases and J lost 5, with 11 bases in between. The CDR3 sequence: CASKRGETEAFF. DNA for the CDR3: TGTGCCAGCAAAAGGGGAGAGACTGAAGCTTTCTTT.

This clonotype came up a few times. This chain links TRBV6-5 with TRBJ1-2, with 8 nucleotides matching TRBD1. The CDR3 covers 15 residues. CDR1 and CDR2 from the germline V gene are MNHEY and SVGAGI. Trimming took 0 bases from V and 8 from J; bases not matched to a gene: 8. In DNA, the CDR3 is TGTGCCAGCAGTTACTCGCGTCAGGGGGCTCGGGGCTACACCTTC. This encodes CASSYSRQGARGYTF.

In this sample, this clonotype turned up many times. The chain employs TRBV6-2 or TRBV6-3 and TRBJ1-2; perhaps TRBD1 as D (6 bases). V was cut by 4 bases and J by 8 bases, with 14 bases left in between. Looked up from germline, CDR1 is MNHEY and CDR2 is SVGEGT. The CDR3 length is 13 residues. The CDR3 DNA is TGTGCCAGCAGTTTCGGACAGCCTCGGGGCTACACCTTC. Its translation: CASSFGQPRGYTF.

The chain joins TRBV30 to TRBJ1-2; TRBD1 aligns across 10 bases. Germline CDR1 reads GTSNPN; CDR2 reads SVGIG (reference sequence). With V trimmed by 0 bases and J by 6 bases, 4 bases remained unmatched. The CDR3 totals 14 residues. The CDR3 loop is CAWSVLGTGDGYTF. CDR3 coding DNA: TGTGCCTGGAGTGTACTGGGGACAGGGGATGGCTACACCTTC.

This clonotype was found a few times. The rearrangement links TRBV9 to TRBJ2-2; D is unresolved. The CDR3 has 15 residues. Trimming removed 2 bases from V and 3 bases from J, with 11 bases in between. In germline, CDR1 is SGDLS, CDR2 YYNGEE. The CDR3, as DNA: TGTGCCAGCAGCGTCTCTAGTTCGGACACCGGGGAGCTGTTTTTT. The encoded protein is CASSVSSSDTGELFF.